This record covers a single TCR beta chain. This same CDR3 is encoded by further DNA sequences in the sample. This table comes from immunoSEQ multiplex PCR, and its TCRdb copy is limited to in-frame clones, with some not included. The data contain tens of thousands of clones, approximately 73% of them seen just once; the ten biggest clones take up 3.6%. Chemo-refractory metastatic non-small-cell lung cancer patients underwent focal radiation alongside CTLA-4 blockade with ipilimumab. CDR1 is MNHNY, CDR2 SVGAGI, per germline (reference sequence). Trimming pared 6 bases from V and 5 bases from J, leaving 2 bases between. CDR3 size: 10 residues. This record comes from a study of radiotherapy plus CTLA-4 blockade in lung cancer.

The source of this sequence is a human donor with non-small cell lung cancer who had stable disease on radiotherapy plus ipilimumab. Sequences were derived from peripheral blood, sampled from a patient treated with radiotherapy plus ipilimumab. The chain employs TRBV6-6 and TRBJ2-1, with D unclear. The CDR3 nucleotides are TGTGCCAGCAGGGACAATGAGCAGTTCTTC. Its translation is CASRDNEQFF.